Presented here are 3 T cell receptor beta chains from one specimen sequenced in a study of early T cells in non-severe SARS-CoV-2 infection. MiXCR was run by TCRdb on the 5' RACE reads, yielding one entry per CDR3 protein. Seen here are roughly 58,000 distinct CDR3 sequences, 6% to 7% observed once, and the top ten hold 3.9%. Sequencing used whole blood. The receptor set was obtained from an adult who was a healthcare worker with PCR-confirmed SARS-CoV-2 infection or an uninfected control (not recorded which).

This clonotype was picked up many times. The DNA for the CDR3 is TGTGCCAGCAGCCCGAGGGAGGGCTCACCCCTCCACTTT. Encoded protein: CASSPREGSPLHF. The chain carries TRBV7-8 and TRBJ1-6; D is ambiguous. Germline values: CDR1 SGHVS, CDR2 FQNEAQ. Trimming pared 5 bases from V and 10 bases from J, leaving 12 bases between. The CDR3 is 13 amino acids.

In its sample, this clonotype was seen many times. The rearrangement links TRBV5-4 to TRBJ2-1; D gene unclear. There are 12 residues in the CDR3. The V end lost 1 base, the J end lost 8 bases, and 7 bases lay between the germline ends. The V gene's germline CDR1 is SGHNT and CDR2 YYREEE (reference sequence). CDR3 bases: TGTGCCAGCAGCTTGACTAACGATGAGCAGTTCTTC. It yields the protein CASSLTNDEQFF.

This clonotype occurred many times. This chain joins TRBV20-1 and TRBJ1-5; the D gene is possibly TRBD1 (6 bases). Trimming shortened V by 6 bases and J by 9 bases, and 18 bases separated the two germline ends. This CDR3 contains 13 residues. Germline V gene data show CDR1 as DFQATT and CDR2 as SNEGSKA (reference sequence). As DNA, the CDR3 is TGCAGTGCCCGAAGAACAGGGATACGGCCCCAGCATTTT. This encodes CSARRTGIRPQHF.